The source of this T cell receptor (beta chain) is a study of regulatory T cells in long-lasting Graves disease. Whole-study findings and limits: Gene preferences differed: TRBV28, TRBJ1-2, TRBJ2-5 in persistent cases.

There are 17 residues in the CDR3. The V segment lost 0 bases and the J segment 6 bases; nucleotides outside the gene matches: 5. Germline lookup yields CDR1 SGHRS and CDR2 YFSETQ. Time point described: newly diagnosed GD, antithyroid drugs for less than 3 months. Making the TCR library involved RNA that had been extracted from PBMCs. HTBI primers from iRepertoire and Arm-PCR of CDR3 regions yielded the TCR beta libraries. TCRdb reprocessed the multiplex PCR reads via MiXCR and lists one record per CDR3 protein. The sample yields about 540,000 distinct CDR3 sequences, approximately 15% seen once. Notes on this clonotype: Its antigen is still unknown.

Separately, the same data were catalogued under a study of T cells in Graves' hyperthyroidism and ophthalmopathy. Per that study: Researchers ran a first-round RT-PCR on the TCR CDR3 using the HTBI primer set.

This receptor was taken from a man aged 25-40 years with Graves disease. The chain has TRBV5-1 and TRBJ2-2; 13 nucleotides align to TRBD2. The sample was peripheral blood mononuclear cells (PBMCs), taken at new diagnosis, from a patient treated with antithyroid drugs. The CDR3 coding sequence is TGCGCCAGCAGCTTGGGGACTAGCGGGAGTGGATCCGGGGAGCTGTTTTTT. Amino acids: CASSLGTSGSGSGELFF.